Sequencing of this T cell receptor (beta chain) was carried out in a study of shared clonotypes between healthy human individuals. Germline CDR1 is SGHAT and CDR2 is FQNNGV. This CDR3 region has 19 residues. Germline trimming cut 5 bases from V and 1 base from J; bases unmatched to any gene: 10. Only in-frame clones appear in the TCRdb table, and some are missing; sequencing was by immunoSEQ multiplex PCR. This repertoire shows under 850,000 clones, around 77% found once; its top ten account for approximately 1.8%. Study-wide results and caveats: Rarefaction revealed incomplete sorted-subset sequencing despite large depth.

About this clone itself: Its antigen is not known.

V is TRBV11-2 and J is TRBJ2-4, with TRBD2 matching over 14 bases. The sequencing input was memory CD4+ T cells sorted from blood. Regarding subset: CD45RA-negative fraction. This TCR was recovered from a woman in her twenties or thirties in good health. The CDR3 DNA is TGTGCCAGCAGCAAGGGACTAGCGGGAGCACTTTCGGCCAAAAACATTCAGTACTTC. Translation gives CASSKGLAGALSAKNIQYF. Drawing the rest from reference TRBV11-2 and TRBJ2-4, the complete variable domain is EAGVAQSPRYKIIEKRQSVAFWCNPISGHATLYWYQQILGQGPKLLIQFQNNGVVDDSQLPKDRFSAERLKGVDSTLKIQPAKLEDSAVYLCASSKGLAGALSAKNIQYFGAGTRLSVL.